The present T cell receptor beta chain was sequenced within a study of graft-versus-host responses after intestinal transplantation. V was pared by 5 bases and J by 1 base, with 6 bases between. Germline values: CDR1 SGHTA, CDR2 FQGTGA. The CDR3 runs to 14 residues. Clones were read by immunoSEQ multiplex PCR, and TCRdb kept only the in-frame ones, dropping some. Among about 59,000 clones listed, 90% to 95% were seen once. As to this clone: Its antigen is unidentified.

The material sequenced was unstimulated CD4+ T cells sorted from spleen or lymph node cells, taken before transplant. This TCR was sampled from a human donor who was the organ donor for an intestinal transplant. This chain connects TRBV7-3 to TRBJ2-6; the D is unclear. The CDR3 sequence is CASSVGSGANVLTF. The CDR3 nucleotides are TGTGCCAGCAGCGTTGGATCTGGGGCCAACGTCCTGACTTTC.